This entry concerns a single T cell receptor beta chain. Generated by immunoSEQ multiplex PCR, the TCRdb table keeps only in-frame clones and is missing some. The sample includes 70,000 to 85,000 clones, 75% to 85% seen only once; the top ten take roughly 12%. The data belong to a study of control samples from healthy donors and cancer patients. Germline-derived CDR1 and CDR2 are MDHEN and SYDVKM. Between the trimmed V and J ends, which lost 2 bases and 3 bases, there was a span of 10 bases. The CDR3 has 14 amino acids. Sequenced material: PBMCs. The TCR sequence derives from a man aged 55-75 years with head and neck cancer. This chain connects TRBV28 to TRBJ1-1; perhaps TRBD1 as D (5 bases). The CDR3 DNA follows: TGTGCCAGCAGTTTAGGGGCAGGGTACACTGAAGCTTTCTTT. Amino acids: CASSLGAGYTEAFF.